In its sample, the clone carrying this TCR beta chain was seen many times. The target antigen is unknown. V was pared by 2 bases and J by 1 base, with 12 bases between. The length of the CDR3 is 16 residues. The germline V gene has CDR1 MNHEY and CDR2 SMNVEV (reference sequence). This specimen comes from a study of T cells in Graves' hyperthyroidism and ophthalmopathy. TCR beta CDR3 region amplification was performed from RNA transcripts. TCR CDR3 regions were first amplified by RT-PCR with HTBI primers. TCRdb reprocessed the multiplex PCR reads with MiXCR, giving one entry per CDR3 protein. The sample holds some 550,000 distinct CDR3 sequences, more than 15% seen once. Criteria for exclusion of patients were uncontrolled infection, other autoimmune disease, pregnancy or lactation. Study-wide results and caveats: Blood shared most expanded thyroid clonotypes above 0.001.

The sequence was collected from a woman aged 40 to 50 with Graves' ophthalmopathy. Sequencing was performed on blood. The chain links TRBV27 to TRBJ2-1; possible D gene TRBD1, 5 bases. Here the CDR3 reads CASSLSSAGSYNEQFF. In DNA, the CDR3 is TGTGCCAGCAGTTTAAGTTCGGCAGGGTCCTACAATGAGCAGTTCTTC.